These T cell receptor beta chains were read from a single sample in a study of blood T cell repertoires in COVID-19. Generated by immunoSEQ multiplex PCR, the TCRdb table keeps only in-frame clones and is missing some. Altogether around 200,000 clones are present, less than 90% being singletons, with the ten largest covering approximately 4.8%. Source material: PBMCs or T cells enriched from blood (not recorded which). These receptors were obtained from a woman aged 25-40 years who had been exposed to COVID-19. CDR3s include the opening cysteine and the closing phenylalanine or tryptophan. Each record gives: clone size, J gene, D gene, V gene, CDR3 protein, CDR3 DNA. A D gene is named only where the DNA matches it firmly. Only part of the rows carry a size: once, few, many, or a class if the clone is expanded.

- TRBJ1-3 - TRBV23-1 CASSHQNTSGNTIYF TGCGCCAGCAGTCATCAGAACACCTCTGGAAACACCATATATTTT
- TRBJ1-5 TRBD1 TRBV27 CASLLPSTGAYSNQPQHF TGTGCCAGCTTGCTGCCCTCCACAGGGGCTTATAGCAATCAGCCCCAGCATTTT
once TRBJ2-1 - TRBV28 CASSWDILANEQFF TGTGCCAGCAGCTGGGACATCCTGGCCAATGAGCAGTTCTTC
once TRBJ1-1 - TRBV19 CASSLHRTVNTEAFF TGTGCCAGTAGCCTACACCGGACAGTGAACACTGAAGCTTTCTTT
- TRBJ2-1 - TRBV15 CATSRAKQGYNEQFF TGTGCCACCAGCAGAGCGAAGCAGGGCTACAATGAGCAGTTCTTC
- TRBJ2-3 - TRBV5-1 CASSPLTGSSGTQYF TGCGCCAGCAGCCCCCTGACAGGATCCTCGGGTACGCAGTATTTT
- TRBJ1-2 - TRBV21-1 CASSNPGGYTF TGTGCCAGCAGCAACCCGGGTGGCTACACCTTC
few TRBJ2-1 - TRBV27 CASSLTVSGLYNEQFF TGTGCCAGCAGTCTCACGGTCAGCGGATTATACAATGAGCAGTTCTTC
- TRBJ2-6 - TRBV5-5 CASSLSTGLGGNVLTF TGTGCCAGCAGCTTGTCGACAGGTTTAGGGGGCAACGTCCTGACTTTC
- TRBJ1-2 - TRBV5-1 CASSLRGGGYGYTF TGCGCCAGCAGCTTGCGGGGGGGCGGCTATGGCTACACCTTC
- TRBJ1-1 - TRBV5-1 CASSVAGMNTEAFF TGCGCCAGCAGCGTTGCCGGTATGAACACTGAAGCTTTCTTT
- TRBJ2-3 - TRBV6-5 CASMPSRGTDTQYF TGTGCCAGCATGCCCAGCCGGGGCACAGATACGCAGTATTTT
- TRBJ2-5 TRBD2 TRBV2 CASKTSGGSETQYF TGTGCCAGTAAGACTAGCGGGGGGTCCGAGACCCAGTACTTC
- TRBJ2-1 - TRBV6-5 CASSYGSVGGAKQFF TGTGCCAGCAGTTACGGGTCGGTGGGCGGGGCTAAGCAGTTCTTC
- TRBJ2-6 - TRBV28 CASSSSPPGANVLTF TGTGCCAGCAGTTCGAGCCCGCCCGGGGCCAACGTCCTGACTTTC
- TRBJ2-7 - TRBV12-3/TRBV12-4 CASSRGAYEQYF TGTGCCAGCAGCCGGGGGGCTTACGAGCAGTACTTC
few TRBJ2-1 - TRBV2 CASSGTGLSSYNEQFF TGTGCCAGCAGTGGAACGGGACTCAGCTCCTACAATGAGCAGTTCTTC
- TRBJ2-5 TRBD2 TRBV2 CASSPGGGLETQYF TGTGCCAGCAGTCCCGGCGGGGGGCTAGAGACCCAGTACTTC
once TRBJ1-3 - TRBV5-1 CASSSGPGGNTIYF TGCGCCAGCAGCTCGGGTCCTGGGGGAAACACCATATATTTT
- TRBJ2-7 - TRBV4-1 CASSRDRDKTYEQYF TGCGCCAGCAGCCGCGACCGGGACAAGACCTACGAGCAGTACTTC
- TRBJ1-1 TRBD1 TRBV10-1 CASSETTGGEDTEAFF TGCGCCAGCAGTGAGACGACAGGGGGCGAGGACACTGAAGCTTTCTTT
- TRBJ1-1 TRBD1 TRBV5-1 CASSGRTGMNTEAFF TGCGCCAGCAGCGGAAGGACAGGAATGAACACTGAAGCTTTCTTT
- TRBJ2-1 TRBD2 TRBV6-5 CASSSTSGGYEQFF TGTGCCAGCAGTTCGACTAGCGGGGGCTATGAGCAGTTCTTC
- TRBJ1-2 TRBD1 TRBV7-8 CASSLNQGQDYGYTF TGTGCCAGCAGCCTCAACCAGGGACAGGACTATGGCTACACCTTC
- TRBJ1-2 TRBD1 TRBV27 CASSPQPGTGPYGYTF TGTGCCAGCAGCCCCCAGCCCGGGACAGGCCCCTATGGCTACACCTTC
- TRBJ2-7 TRBD2 TRBV5-4 CASSSAGDLGSEQYF TGTGCCAGCAGCTCAGCGGGGGATCTGGGTAGCGAGCAGTACTTC
- TRBJ2-4 - TRBV2 CASSETGYQIATAKNIQYF TGTGCCAGCAGTGAAACAGGGTACCAAATCGCGACAGCCAAAAACATTCAGTACTTC
- TRBJ1-5 - TRBV6-5 CASRGGPGQPQHF TGTGCCAGCCGGGGGGGCCCCGGACAGCCCCAGCATTTT
- TRBJ2-7 TRBD1 TRBV5-1 CASSTAKSPGQEYYEQYF TGCGCCAGCAGCACTGCGAAATCCCCGGGACAGGAGTACTACGAGCAGTACTTC
- TRBJ1-1 - TRBV27 CASSGAENTEAFF TGTGCCAGCAGTGGAGCAGAGAACACTGAAGCTTTCTTT
- TRBJ1-3 - TRBV6-5 CASIRGVSSGNTIYF TGTGCCAGCATTCGGGGGGTGAGCTCTGGAAACACCATATATTTT
- TRBJ2-3 - TRBV3-1/TRBV3-2 CASSQAPQTDTQYF TGTGCCAGCAGCCAAGCCCCCCAGACTGATACGCAGTATTTT
- TRBJ2-5 - TRBV27 CASSSGFETQYF TGTGCCAGCAGCTCAGGGTTCGAGACCCAGTACTTC
- TRBJ1-5 - TRBV12-3/TRBV12-4 CASSPGFGQPQHF TGTGCCAGCAGTCCAGGGTTCGGCCAGCCCCAGCATTTT
once TRBJ2-7 - TRBV10-2 CASSEGHRPYEQYF TGCGCCAGCAGTGAGGGGCACAGACCCTACGAGCAGTACTTC
- TRBJ1-2 TRBD1 TRBV12-3/TRBV12-4 CASRYQGANGYTF TGTGCCAGCAGATATCAGGGGGCGAACGGCTACACCTTC
- TRBJ2-7 - TRBV11-3 CASSLNAETGYEQYF TGTGCCAGCAGCCTAAACGCGGAGACCGGCTACGAGCAGTACTTC
few TRBJ1-5 - TRBV12-3/TRBV12-4 CASADPRRQPQHF TGTGCCAGCGCCGACCCTCGGAGGCAGCCCCAGCATTTT
- TRBJ2-3 TRBD2 TRBV2 CASSAGRGGTDTQYF TGTGCCAGCAGTGCGGGGCGGGGGGGCACAGATACGCAGTATTTT
- TRBJ2-5 TRBD2 TRBV6-5 CASSPGPGGETQYF TGTGCCAGCAGTCCGGGCCCCGGGGGGGAGACCCAGTACTTC
- TRBJ1-3 - TRBV30 CAGRVQGGGTIYF TGTGCCGGGAGAGTACAGGGAGGGGGCACCATATATTTT
- TRBJ2-7 - TRBV5-5 CASSLETGNSYEQYF TGTGCCAGCAGCTTGGAGACAGGCAACTCCTACGAGCAGTACTTC
- TRBJ1-5 - TRBV6-4 CASSDSWGAPRNADQPQHF TGTGCCAGCAGTGACTCCTGGGGAGCCCCAAGAAACGCAGATCAGCCCCAGCATTTT
- TRBJ2-7 - TRBV6-5 CASSRQRAYEQYF TGTGCCAGCAGTCGACAGCGCGCCTACGAGCAGTACTTC
- TRBJ1-6 - TRBV14 CASSQEGGTRNSPLHF TGTGCCAGCAGCCAAGAAGGGGGAACTCGTAATTCACCCCTCCACTTT
few TRBJ1-2 - TRBV24-1 CATSPQGLGGYTF TGTGCCACCTCCCCTCAGGGACTGGGGGGCTACACCTTC
- TRBJ1-1 - TRBV6-2/TRBV6-3 CASSYSGRVRNTEAFF TGTGCCAGCAGTTACTCAGGCAGGGTCAGGAACACTGAAGCTTTCTTT
- TRBJ2-1 TRBD2 TRBV11-2 CASSPWLAGGPHRVF TGTGCCAGCAGCCCTTGGCTAGCGGGGGGGCCTCATCGAGTCTTC
- TRBJ2-7 - TRBV6-5 CASSYADSYEQYF TGTGCCAGCAGTTACGCCGACAGCTACGAGCAGTACTTC
- TRBJ2-7 - TRBV3-1/TRBV3-2 CASSQSPNSYEQYF TGTGCCAGCAGCCAATCCCCTAACTCCTACGAGCAGTACTTC
- TRBJ1-1 TRBD1 TRBV5-1 CASSSGQKNTEAFF TGCGCCAGCAGCTCGGGACAGAAGAACACTGAAGCTTTCTTT
- TRBJ1-5 - TRBV5-1 CASSLQGPNQPQHF TGCGCCAGCAGCCTGCAGGGTCCCAATCAGCCCCAGCATTTT
- TRBJ2-5 - TRBV7-2 CASSLVRETQYF TGTGCCAGCAGCTTAGTCCGAGAGACCCAGTACTTC